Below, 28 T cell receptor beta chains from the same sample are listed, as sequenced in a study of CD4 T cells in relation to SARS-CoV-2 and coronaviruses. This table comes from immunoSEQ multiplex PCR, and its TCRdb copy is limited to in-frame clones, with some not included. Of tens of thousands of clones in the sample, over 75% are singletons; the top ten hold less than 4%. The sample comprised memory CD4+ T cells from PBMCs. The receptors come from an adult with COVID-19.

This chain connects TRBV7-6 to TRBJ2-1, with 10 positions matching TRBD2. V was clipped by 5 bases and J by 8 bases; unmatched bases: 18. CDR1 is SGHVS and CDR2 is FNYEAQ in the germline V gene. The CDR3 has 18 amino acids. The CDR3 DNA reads TGTGCCAGCAGCCCTCATCGGCGGGCTAGCGGGAGTTCTTATGAGCAGTTCTTC. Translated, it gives CASSPHRRASGSSYEQFF.

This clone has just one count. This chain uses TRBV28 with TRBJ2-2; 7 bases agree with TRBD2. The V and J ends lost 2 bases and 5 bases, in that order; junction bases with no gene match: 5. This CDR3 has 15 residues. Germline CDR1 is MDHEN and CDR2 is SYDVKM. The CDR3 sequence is CASSLAGARTGELFF. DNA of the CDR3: TGTGCCAGCAGTTTAGCGGGAGCGCGGACCGGGGAGCTGTTTTTT. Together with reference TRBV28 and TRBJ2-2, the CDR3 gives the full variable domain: DVKVTQSSRYLVKRTGEKVFLECVQDMDHENMFWYRQDPGLGLRLIYFSYDVKMKEKGDIPEGYSVSREKKERFSLILESASTNQTSMYLCASSLAGARTGELFFGEGSRLTVL.

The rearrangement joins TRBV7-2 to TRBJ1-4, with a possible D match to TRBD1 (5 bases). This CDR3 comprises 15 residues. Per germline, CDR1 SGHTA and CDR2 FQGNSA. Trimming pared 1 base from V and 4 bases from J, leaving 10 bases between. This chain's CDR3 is CASSLVSGLNEKLFF. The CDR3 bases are TGTGCCAGCAGCTTAGTTTCAGGGCTTAATGAAAAACTGTTTTTT. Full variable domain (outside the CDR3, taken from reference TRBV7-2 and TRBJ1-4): GAGVSQSPSNKVTEKGKDVELRCDPISGHTALYWYRQSLGQGLEFLIYFQGNSAPDKSGLPSDRFSAERTGGSVSTLTIQRTQQEDSAVYLCASSLVSGLNEKLFFGSGTQLSVL.

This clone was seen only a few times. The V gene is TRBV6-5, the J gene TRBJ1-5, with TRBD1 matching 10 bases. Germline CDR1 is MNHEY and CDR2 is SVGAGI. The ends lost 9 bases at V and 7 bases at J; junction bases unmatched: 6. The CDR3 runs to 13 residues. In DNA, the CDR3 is TGTGCCAGTGTGACAGGGGGCTACCAGCCCCAGCATTTT. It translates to CASVTGGYQPQHF.

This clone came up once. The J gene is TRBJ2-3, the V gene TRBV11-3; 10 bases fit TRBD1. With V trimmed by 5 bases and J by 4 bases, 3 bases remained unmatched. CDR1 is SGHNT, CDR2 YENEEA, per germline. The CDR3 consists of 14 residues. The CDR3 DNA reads TGTGCCAGCAGCCCCGGACAGGGGGCAGATACGCAGTATTTT. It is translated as CASSPGQGADTQYF.

The CDR3 bases are TGCGCCAGCAGCTTTCTGGGCGGGAGCCTCGAGCAGTACTTC. Translated: CASSFLGGSLEQYF. This sequence joins TRBV5-1 and TRBJ2-7, with 7 bases lining up with TRBD2. CDR1 and CDR2 from the germline V gene are SGHRS and YFSETQ. The CDR3 is made up of 14 amino acids. The junction had 8 bases not matched to a gene; V was cut back by 2 bases and J by 6 bases.

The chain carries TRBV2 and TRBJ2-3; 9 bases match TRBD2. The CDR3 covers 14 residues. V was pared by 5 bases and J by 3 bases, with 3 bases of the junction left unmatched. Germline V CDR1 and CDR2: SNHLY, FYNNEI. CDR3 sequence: CASSRTSVTDTQYF. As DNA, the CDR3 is TGTGCCAGCAGTCGGACTAGCGTTACAGATACGCAGTATTTT. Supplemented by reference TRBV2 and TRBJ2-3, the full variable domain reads EPEVTQTPSHQVTQMGQEVILRCVPISNHLYFYWYRQILGQKVEFLVSFYNNEISEKSEIFDDQFSVERPDGSNFTLKIRSTKLEDSAMYFCASSRTSVTDTQYFGPGTRLTVL.

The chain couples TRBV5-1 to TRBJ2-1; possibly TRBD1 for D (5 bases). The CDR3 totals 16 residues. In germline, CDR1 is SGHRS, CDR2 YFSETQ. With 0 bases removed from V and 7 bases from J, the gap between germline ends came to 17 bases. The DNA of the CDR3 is TGCGCCAGCAGCTTGGAAAGGGGTGAAGCAAGGAATGAGCAGTTCTTC. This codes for CASSLERGEARNEQFF.

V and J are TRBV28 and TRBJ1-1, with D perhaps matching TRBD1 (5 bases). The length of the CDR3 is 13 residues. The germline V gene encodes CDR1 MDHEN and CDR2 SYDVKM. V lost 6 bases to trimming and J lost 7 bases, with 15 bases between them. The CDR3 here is CASSTPGRGEAFF. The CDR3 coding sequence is TGTGCCAGCAGCACCCCGGGACGGGGTGAAGCTTTCTTT.

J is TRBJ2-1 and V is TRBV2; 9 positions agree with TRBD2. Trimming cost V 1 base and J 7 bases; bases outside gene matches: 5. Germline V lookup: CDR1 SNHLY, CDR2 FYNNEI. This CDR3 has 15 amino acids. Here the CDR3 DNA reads TGTGCCAGCAGTGAAGGGCGGACTAGCGCTAATGAGCAGTTCTTC. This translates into CASSEGRTSANEQFF.

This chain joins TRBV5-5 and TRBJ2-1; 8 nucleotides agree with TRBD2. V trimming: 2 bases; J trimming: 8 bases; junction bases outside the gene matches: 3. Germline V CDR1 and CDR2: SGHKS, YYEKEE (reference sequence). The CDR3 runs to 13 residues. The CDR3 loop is CASSFGLADEQFF. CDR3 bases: TGTGCCAGCAGCTTTGGACTAGCCGATGAGCAGTTCTTC.

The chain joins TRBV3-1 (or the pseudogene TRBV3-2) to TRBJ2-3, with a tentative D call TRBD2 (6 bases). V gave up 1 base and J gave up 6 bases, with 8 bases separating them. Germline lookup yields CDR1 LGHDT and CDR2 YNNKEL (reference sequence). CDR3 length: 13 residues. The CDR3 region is CASSQVREDTQYF. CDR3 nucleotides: TGTGCCAGCAGCCAAGTTCGGGAGGATACGCAGTATTTT.

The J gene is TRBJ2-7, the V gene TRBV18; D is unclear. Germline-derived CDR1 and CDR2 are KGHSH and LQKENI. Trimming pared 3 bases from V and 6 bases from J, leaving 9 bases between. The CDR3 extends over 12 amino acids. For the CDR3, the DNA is TGTGCCAGCTCACCCCCTCTCAGCGAGCAGTACTTC. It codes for CASSPPLSEQYF. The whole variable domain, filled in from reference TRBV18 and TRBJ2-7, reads NAGVMQNPRHLVRRRGQEARLRCSPMKGHSHVYWYRQLPEEGLKFMVYLQKENIIDESGMPKERFSAEFPKEGPSILRIQQVVRGDSAAYFCASSPPLSEQYFGPGTRLTVT.

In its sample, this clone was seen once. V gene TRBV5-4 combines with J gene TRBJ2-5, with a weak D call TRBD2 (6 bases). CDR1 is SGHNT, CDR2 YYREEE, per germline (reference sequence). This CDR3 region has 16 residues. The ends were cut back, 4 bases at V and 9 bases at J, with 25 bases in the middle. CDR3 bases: TGTGCCAGCAGCCAGCGTCTAGCGCCTGAAGAGATGTCCCAGTACTTC. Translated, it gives CASSQRLAPEEMSQYF.

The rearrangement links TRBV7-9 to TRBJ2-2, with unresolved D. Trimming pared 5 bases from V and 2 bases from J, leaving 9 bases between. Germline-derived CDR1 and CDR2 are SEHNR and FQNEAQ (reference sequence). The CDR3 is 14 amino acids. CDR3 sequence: CASSQDGNTGELFF. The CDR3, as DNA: TGTGCCAGCAGCCAAGACGGTAACACCGGGGAGCTGTTTTTT.

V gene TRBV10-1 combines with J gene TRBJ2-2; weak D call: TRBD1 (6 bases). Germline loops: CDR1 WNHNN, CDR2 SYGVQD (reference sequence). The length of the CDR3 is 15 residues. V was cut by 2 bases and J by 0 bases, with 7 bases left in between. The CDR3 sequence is CASSEGGANTGELFF. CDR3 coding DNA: TGCGCCAGCAGTGAGGGGGGCGCGAACACCGGGGAGCTGTTTTTT.

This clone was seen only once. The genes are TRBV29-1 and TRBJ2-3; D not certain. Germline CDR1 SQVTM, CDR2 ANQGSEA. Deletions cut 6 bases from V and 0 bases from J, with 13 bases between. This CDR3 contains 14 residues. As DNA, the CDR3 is TGCAGCGTGGATCTCGTGACTAGCACAGATACGCAGTATTTT. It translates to CSVDLVTSTDTQYF.

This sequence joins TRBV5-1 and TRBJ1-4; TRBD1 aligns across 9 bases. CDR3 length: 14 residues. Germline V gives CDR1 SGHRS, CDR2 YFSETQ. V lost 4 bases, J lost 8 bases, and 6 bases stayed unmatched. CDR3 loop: CASSTGGTGEKLFF. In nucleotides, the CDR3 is TGCGCCAGCAGCACCGGTGGGACAGGGGAAAAACTGTTTTTT.

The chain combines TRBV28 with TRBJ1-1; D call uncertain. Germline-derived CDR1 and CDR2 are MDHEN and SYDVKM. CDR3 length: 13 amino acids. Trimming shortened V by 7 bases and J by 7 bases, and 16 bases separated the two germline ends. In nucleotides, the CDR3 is TGTGCCAGCAAGTACCTCTTTCCGGGTGAAGCTTTCTTT. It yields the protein CASKYLFPGEAFF.

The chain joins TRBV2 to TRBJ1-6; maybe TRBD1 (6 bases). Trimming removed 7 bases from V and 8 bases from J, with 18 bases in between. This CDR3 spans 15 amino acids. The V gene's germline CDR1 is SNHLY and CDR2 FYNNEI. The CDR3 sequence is CASISRGTLDSPLHF. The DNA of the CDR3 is TGTGCCAGCATTTCTAGGGGGACACTGGATTCACCCCTCCACTTT.

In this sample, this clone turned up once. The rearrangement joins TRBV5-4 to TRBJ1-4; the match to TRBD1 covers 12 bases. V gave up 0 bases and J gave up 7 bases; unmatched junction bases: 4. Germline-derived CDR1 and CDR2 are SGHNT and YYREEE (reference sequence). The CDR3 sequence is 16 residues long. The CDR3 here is CASSLGGTGGVEKLFF. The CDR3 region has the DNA TGTGCCAGCAGCTTGGGAGGGACAGGGGGCGTTGAAAAACTGTTTTTT.

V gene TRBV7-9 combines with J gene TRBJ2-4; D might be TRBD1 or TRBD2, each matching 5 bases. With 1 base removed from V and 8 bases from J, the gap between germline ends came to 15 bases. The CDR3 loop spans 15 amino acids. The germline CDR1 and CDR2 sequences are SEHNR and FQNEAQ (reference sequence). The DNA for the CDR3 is TGTGCCAGCAGCTTAGTCGGGACCTTGGGCGACATTCAGTACTTC. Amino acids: CASSLVGTLGDIQYF.

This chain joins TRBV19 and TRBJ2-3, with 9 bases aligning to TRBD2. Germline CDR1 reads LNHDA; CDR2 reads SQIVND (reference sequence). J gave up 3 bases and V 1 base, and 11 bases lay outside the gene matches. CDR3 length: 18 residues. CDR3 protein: CASSIGPPRGGRTDTQYF. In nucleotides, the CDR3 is TGTGCCAGTAGTATAGGCCCCCCGCGGGGGGGTCGGACAGATACGCAGTATTTT. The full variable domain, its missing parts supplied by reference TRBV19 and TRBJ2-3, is DGGITQSPKYLFRKEGQNVTLSCEQNLNHDAMYWYRQDPGQGLRLIYYSQIVNDFQKGDIAEGYSVSREKKESFPLTVTSAQKNPTAFYLCASSIGPPRGGRTDTQYFGPGTRLTVL.

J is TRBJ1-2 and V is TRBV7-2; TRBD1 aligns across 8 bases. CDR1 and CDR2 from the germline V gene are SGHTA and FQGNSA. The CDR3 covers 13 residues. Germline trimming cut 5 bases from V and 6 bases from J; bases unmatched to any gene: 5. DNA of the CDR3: TGTGCCAGCAGCCCACTGACAGGGGATGGCTACACCTTC. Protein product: CASSPLTGDGYTF.

Here the CDR3 reads CASSYRGGNTGELFF. CDR3 nucleotide sequence: TGTGCCAGCAGTTACCGGGGGGGGAACACCGGGGAGCTGTTTTTT. This chain links TRBV7-9 with TRBJ2-2; 8 bases fit TRBD2. V was clipped by 6 bases and J by 1 base; unmatched bases: 4. Germline V CDR1 and CDR2: SEHNR, FQNEAQ (reference sequence). The CDR3 has 15 residues. Looking up the rest from reference TRBV7-9 and TRBJ2-2 gives the full variable domain: DTGVSQNPRHKITKRGQNVTFRCDPISEHNRLYWYRQTLGQGPEFLTYFQNEAQLEKSRLLSDRFSAERPKGSFSTLEIQRTEQGDSAMYLCASSYRGGNTGELFFGEGSRLTVL.

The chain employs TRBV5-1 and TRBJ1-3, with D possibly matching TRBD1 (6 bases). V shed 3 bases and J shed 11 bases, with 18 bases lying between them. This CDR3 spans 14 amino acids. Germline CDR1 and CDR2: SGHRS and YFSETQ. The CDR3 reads CASSSISRGAAIYF. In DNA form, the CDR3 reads TGCGCCAGCAGCTCTATTTCCCGGGGGGCGGCCATATATTTT.

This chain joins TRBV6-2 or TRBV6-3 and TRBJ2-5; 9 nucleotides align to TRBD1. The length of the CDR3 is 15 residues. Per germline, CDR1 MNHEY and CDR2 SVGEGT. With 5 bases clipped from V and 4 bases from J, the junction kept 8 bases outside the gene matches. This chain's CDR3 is CASSKHRDRVETQYF. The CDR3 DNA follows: TGTGCCAGCAGTAAACACCGGGACAGGGTAGAGACCCAGTACTTC.

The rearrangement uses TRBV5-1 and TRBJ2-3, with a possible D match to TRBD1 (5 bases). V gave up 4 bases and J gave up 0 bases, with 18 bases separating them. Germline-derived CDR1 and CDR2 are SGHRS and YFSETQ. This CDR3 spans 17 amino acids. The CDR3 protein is CASSRPRAAGSTDTQYF. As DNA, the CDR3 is TGCGCCAGCAGCCGCCCCAGGGCGGCAGGGAGCACAGATACGCAGTATTTT.